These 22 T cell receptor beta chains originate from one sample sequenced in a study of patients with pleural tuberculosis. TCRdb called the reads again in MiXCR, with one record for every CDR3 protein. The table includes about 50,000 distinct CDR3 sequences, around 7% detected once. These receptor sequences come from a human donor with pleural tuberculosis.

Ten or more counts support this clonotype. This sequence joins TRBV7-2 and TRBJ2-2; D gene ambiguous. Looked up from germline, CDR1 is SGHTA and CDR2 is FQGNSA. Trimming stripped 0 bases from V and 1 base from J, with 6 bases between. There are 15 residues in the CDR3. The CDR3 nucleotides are TGTGCCAGCAGCTTAGCGCTCGAGAACACCGGGGAGCTGTTTTTT. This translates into CASSLALENTGELFF.

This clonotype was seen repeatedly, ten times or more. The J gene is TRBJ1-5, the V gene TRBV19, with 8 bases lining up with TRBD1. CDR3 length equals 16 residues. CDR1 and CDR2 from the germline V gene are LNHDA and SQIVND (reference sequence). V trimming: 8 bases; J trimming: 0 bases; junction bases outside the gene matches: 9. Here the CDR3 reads CASAETGGGSNQPQHF. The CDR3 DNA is TGTGCCAGTGCGGAAACAGGGGGTGGTAGCAATCAGCCCCAGCATTTT.

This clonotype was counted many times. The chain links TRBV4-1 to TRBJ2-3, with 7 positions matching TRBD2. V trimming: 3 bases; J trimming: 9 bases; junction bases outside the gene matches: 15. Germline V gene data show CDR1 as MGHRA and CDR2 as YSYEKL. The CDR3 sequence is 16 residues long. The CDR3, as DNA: TGCGCCAGCAGCCAGGATACTAGCGTCACAAGAAACACGCAGTATTTT. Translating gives CASSQDTSVTRNTQYF.

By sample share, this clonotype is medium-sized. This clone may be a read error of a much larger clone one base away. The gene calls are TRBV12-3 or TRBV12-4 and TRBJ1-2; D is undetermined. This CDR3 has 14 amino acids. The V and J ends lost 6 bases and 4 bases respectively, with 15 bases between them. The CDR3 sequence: CASRPGVAGYGYTF. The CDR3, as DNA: TGTGCCAGCAGGCCCGGGGTCGCGGGCTATGGCTACACCTTC.

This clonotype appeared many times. The DNA for the CDR3 is TGTGCCAGCAGTGATTTTCTAGCGGGAGCCCCCGGGGAGCTGTTTTTT. Translation: CASSDFLAGAPGELFF. The chain couples TRBV2 to TRBJ2-2; 10 bases are shared with TRBD2. The V segment lost 3 bases and the J segment 6 bases; nucleotides outside the gene matches: 7. Germline loops: CDR1 SNHLY, CDR2 FYNNEI. This CDR3 contains 16 residues.

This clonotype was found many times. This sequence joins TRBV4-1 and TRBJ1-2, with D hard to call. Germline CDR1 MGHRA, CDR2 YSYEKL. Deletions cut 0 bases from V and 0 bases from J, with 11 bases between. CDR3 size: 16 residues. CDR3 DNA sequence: TGCGCCAGCAGCCAAGATTCGAGCCCGACTAACTATGGCTACACCTTC. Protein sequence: CASSQDSSPTNYGYTF.

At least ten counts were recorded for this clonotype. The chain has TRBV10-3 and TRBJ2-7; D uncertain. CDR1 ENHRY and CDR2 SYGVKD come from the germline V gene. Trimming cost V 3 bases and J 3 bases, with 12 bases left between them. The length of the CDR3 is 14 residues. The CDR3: CAISDPGYIYEQYV. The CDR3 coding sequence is TGTGCCATCAGTGATCCTGGTTATATCTACGAGCAGTACGTC.

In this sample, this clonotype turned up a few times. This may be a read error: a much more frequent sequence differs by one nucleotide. The CDR3 DNA sequence: TGCAGTGCTGGAGATCTGGGGGGGATCTTCAATGAGCAGTTCTTC. Residues: CSAGDLGGIFNEQFF. V and J are TRBV20-1 and TRBJ2-1, with 7 bases that match TRBD2. The CDR3 runs 15 residues. Germline V gene sequence: CDR1 DFQATT, CDR2 SNEGSKA (reference sequence).

As DNA, the CDR3 is TGTGCCAGCAGCTGGGACAGACAAGAGACCCAGTACTTC. Residues: CASSWDRQETQYF. The V and J genes are TRBV5-4 and TRBJ2-5; 7 bases fit TRBD1. The CDR3 runs to 13 residues. The V and J ends lost 3 bases and 2 bases, in that order; junction bases with no gene match: 1. The V gene's germline CDR1 is SGHNT and CDR2 YYREEE (reference sequence).

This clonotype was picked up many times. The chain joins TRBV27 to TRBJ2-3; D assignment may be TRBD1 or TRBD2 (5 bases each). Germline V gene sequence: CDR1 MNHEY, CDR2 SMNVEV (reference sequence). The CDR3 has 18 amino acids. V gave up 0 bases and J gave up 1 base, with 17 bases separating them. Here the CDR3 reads CASSLSALALGGTDTQYF. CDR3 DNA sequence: TGTGCCAGCAGTTTATCCGCTCTAGCTCTAGGGGGCACAGATACGCAGTATTTT.

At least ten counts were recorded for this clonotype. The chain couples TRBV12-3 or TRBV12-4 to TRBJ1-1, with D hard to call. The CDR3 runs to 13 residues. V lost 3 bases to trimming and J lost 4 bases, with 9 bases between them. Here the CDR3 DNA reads TGTGCCAGCAGTTTTCAGCGACCCACTGAAGCTTTCTTT. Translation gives CASSFQRPTEAFF.

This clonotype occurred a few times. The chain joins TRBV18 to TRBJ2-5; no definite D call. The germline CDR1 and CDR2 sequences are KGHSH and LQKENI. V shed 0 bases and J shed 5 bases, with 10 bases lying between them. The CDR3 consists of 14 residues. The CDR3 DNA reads TGTGCCAGCTCACCACCTGGCAGTAGGGAGACCCAGTACTTC. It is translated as CASSPPGSRETQYF. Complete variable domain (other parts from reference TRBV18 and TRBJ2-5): NAGVMQNPRHLVRRRGQEARLRCSPMKGHSHVYWYRQLPEEGLKFMVYLQKENIIDESGMPKERFSAEFPKEGPSILRIQQVVRGDSAAYFCASSPPGSRETQYFGPGTRLLVL.

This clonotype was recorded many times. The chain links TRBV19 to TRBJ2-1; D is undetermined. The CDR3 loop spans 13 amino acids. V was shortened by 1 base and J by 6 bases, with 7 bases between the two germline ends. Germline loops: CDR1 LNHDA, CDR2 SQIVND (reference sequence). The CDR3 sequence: CASSIVDLNEQFF. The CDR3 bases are TGTGCCAGTAGTATAGTGGACCTCAATGAGCAGTTCTTC.

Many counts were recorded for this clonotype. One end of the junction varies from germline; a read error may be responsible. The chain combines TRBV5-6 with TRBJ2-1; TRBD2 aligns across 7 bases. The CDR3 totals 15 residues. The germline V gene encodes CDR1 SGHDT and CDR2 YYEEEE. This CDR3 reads CASSFAGANYNEQFF. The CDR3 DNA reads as TGTGCCAGTAGCTTCGCGGGAGCCAACTACAATGAGCAGTTCTTC.

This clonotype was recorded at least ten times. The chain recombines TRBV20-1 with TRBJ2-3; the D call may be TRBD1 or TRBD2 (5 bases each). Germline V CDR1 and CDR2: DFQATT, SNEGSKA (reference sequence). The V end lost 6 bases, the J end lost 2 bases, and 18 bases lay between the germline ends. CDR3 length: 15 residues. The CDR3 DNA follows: TGCAGTGCCGTCAAAACCGGGACCATCACAGATACGCAGTATTTT. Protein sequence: CSAVKTGTITDTQYF.

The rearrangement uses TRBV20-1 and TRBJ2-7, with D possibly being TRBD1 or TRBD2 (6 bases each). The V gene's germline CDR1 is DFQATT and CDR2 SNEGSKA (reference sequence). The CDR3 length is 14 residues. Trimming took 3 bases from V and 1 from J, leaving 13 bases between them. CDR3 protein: CSARAEGESYEQYV. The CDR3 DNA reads TGCAGTGCTAGGGCGGAGGGGGAATCCTACGAGCAGTACGTC.

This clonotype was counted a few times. CDR3 amino acids: CASSLDGRAPNEQFF. CDR3 DNA sequence: TGTGCCAGCAGCTTAGACGGGAGGGCCCCCAATGAGCAGTTCTTC. The rearrangement links TRBV11-1 to TRBJ2-1; 8 bases align to TRBD2. The CDR3 sequence is 15 residues long. Germline assignment: CDR1 SGHAT and CDR2 FQDESV (reference sequence). Unmatched junction bases numbered 5, after V lost 1 base and J lost 6 bases.

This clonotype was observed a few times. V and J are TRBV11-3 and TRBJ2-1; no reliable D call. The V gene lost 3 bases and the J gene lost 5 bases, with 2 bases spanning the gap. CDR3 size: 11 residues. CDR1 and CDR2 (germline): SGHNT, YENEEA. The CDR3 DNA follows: TGTGCCAGCAGCTTGGACAATGAGCAGTTCTTC. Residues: CASSLDNEQFF.

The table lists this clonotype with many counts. In DNA form, the CDR3 reads TGCAGTGCCGAAGGCCAAGAGAACACTGAAGCTTTCTTT. Translating it yields CSAEGQENTEAFF. V is TRBV20-1 and J is TRBJ1-1; D unclear. V was cut by 6 bases and J by 1 base, with 12 bases left in between. The germline gives CDR1 DFQATT, CDR2 SNEGSKA (reference sequence). This CDR3 has 13 residues.

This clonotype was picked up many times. The CDR3 DNA reads as TGTGCCAGCAGTTTACGGACAGGGGCAAAACCCTCTGGAAACACCATATATTTT. Its protein product is CASSLRTGAKPSGNTIYF. The rearrangement links TRBV12-3 or TRBV12-4 to TRBJ1-3, with 9 nucleotides matching TRBD1. The CDR3 sequence is 18 residues long. The J segment lost 0 bases and the V segment lost 2 bases, leaving 8 bases of the junction unmatched.

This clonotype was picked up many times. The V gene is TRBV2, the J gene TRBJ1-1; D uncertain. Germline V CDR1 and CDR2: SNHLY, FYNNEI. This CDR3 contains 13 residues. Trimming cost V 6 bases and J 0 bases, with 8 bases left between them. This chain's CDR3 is CASRRTMNTEAFF. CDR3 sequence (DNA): TGTGCCAGCAGACGTACTATGAACACTGAAGCTTTCTTT.

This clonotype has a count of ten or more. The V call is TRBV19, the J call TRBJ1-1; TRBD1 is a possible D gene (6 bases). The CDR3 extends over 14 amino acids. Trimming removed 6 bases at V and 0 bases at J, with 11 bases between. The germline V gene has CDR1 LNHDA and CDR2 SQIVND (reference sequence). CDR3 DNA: TGTGCCAGTAGATGGACAGACATGAACACTGAAGCTTTCTTT. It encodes CASRWTDMNTEAFF. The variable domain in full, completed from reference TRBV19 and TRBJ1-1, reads DGGITQSPKYLFRKEGQNVTLSCEQNLNHDAMYWYRQDPGQGLRLIYYSQIVNDFQKGDIAEGYSVSREKKESFPLTVTSAQKNPTAFYLCASRWTDMNTEAFFGQGTRLTVV.